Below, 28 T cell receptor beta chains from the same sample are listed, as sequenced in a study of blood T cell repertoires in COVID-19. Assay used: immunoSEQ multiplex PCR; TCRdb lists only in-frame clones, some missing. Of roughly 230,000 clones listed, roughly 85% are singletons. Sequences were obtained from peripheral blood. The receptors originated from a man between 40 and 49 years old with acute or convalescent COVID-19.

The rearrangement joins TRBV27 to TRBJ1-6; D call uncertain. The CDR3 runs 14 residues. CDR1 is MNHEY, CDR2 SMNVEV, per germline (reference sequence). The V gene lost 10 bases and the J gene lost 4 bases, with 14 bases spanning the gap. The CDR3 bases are TGTGCCACCCAGACACACCCATATAATTCACCCCTCCACTTT. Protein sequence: CATQTHPYNSPLHF.

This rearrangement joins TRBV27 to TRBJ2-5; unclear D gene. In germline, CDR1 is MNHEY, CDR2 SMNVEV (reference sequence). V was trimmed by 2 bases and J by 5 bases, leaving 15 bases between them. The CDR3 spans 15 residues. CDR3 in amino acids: CASSLEAVGAETQYF. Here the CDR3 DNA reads TGTGCCAGCAGTTTAGAGGCAGTCGGAGCGGAGACCCAGTACTTC.

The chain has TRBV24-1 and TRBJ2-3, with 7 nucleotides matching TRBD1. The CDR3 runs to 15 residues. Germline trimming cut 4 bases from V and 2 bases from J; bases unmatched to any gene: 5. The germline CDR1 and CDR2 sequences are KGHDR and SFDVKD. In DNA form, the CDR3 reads TGTGCCACCAGTGAGGGGACAGCACACACAGATACGCAGTATTTT. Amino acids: CATSEGTAHTDTQYF.

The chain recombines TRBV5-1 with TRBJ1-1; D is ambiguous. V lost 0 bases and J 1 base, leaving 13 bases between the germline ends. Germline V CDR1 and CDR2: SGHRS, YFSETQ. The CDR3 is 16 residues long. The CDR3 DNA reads TGCGCCAGCAGCTTGGACAGATCAACGACGAACACTGAAGCTTTCTTT. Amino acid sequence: CASSLDRSTTNTEAFF.

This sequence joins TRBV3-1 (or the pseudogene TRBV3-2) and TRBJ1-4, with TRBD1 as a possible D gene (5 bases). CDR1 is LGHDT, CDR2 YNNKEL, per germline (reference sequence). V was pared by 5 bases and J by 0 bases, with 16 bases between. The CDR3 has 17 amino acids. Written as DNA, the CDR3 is TGTGCCAGCAGCGCGGGGCGGACGATTGCAACTAATGAAAAACTGTTTTTT. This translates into CASSAGRTIATNEKLFF.

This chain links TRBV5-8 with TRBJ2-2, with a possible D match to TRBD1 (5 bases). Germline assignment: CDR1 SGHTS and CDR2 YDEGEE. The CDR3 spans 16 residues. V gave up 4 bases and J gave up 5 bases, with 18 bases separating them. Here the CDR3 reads CASSPAQGWRTGELFF. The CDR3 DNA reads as TGTGCCAGCAGCCCTGCGCAGGGATGGCGTACCGGGGAGCTGTTTTTT.

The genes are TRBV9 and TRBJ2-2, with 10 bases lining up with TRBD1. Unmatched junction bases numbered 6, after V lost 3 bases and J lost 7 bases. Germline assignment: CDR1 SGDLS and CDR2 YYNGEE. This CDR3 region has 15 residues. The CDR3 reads CASSEPDRGVGELFF. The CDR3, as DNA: TGTGCCAGCAGCGAGCCGGACAGGGGGGTCGGGGAGCTGTTTTTT.

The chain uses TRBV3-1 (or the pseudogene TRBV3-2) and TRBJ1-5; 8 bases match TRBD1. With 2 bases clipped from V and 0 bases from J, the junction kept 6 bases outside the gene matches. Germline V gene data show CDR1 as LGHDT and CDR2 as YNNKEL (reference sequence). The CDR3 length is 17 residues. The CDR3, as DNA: TGTGCCAGCAGCCAAAGAGGGGACAGGAATAGCAATCAGCCCCAGCATTTT. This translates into CASSQRGDRNSNQPQHF.

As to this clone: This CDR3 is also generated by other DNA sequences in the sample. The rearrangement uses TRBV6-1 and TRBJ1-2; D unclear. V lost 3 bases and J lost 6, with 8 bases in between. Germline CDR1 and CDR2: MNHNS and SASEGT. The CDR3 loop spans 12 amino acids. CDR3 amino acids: CASSERGHGYTF. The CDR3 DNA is TGTGCCAGCAGTGAGAGAGGGCATGGCTACACCTTC.

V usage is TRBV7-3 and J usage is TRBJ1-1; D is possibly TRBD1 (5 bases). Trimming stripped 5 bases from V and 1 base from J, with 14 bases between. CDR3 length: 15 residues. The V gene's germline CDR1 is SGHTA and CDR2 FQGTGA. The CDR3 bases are TGTGCCAGCAGCCTGACGGGAGGGACGAACACTGAAGCTTTCTTT. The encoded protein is CASSLTGGTNTEAFF. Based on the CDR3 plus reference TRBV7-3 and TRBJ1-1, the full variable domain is GAGVSQTPSNKVTEKGKYVELRCDPISGHTALYWYRQSLGQGPEFLIYFQGTGAADDSGLPNDRFFAVRPEGSVSTLKIQRTERGDSAVYLCASSLTGGTNTEAFFGQGTRLTVV.

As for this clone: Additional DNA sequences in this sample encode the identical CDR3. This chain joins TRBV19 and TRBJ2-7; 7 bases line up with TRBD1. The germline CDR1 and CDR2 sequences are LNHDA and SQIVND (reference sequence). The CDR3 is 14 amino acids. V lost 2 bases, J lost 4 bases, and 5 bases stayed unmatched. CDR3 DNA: TGTGCCAGTAGTATAAGTACAGGGGTATACGAGCAGTACTTC. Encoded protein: CASSISTGVYEQYF.

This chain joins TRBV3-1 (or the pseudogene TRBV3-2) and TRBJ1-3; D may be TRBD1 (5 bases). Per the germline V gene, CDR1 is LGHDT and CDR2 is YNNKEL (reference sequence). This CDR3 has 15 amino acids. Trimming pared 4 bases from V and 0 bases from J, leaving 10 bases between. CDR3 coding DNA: TGTGCCAGCAGCCGGGAGGGGCTCTCTGGAAACACCATATATTTT. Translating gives CASSREGLSGNTIYF.

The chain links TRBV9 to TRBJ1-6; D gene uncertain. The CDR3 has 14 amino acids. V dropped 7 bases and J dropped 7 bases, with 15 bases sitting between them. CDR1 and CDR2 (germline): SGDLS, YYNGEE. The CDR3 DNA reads TGTGCCAGCGGAGGAAGGGAAAAGAATTCACCCCTCCACTTT. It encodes CASGGREKNSPLHF.

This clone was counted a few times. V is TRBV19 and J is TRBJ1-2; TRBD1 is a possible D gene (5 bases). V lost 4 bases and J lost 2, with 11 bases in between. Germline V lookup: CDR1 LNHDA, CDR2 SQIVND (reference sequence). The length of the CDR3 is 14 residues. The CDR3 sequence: CASSTSTVNYGYTF. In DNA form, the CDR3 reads TGTGCCAGTAGTACCTCGACAGTGAACTATGGCTACACCTTC. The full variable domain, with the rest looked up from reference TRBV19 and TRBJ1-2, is DGGITQSPKYLFRKEGQNVTLSCEQNLNHDAMYWYRQDPGQGLRLIYYSQIVNDFQKGDIAEGYSVSREKKESFPLTVTSAQKNPTAFYLCASSTSTVNYGYTFGSGTRLTVV.

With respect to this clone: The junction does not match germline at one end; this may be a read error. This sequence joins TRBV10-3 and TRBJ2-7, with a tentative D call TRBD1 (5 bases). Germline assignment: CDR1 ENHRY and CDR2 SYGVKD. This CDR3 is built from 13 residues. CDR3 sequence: CAISARVEYEQHF. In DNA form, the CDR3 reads TGTGCCATCAGTGCCAGGGTTGAGTACGAGCAGCACTTC.

This CDR3 reads CASSQAPSTGGNTIYF. DNA for the CDR3: TGTGCCAGCAGCCAAGCGCCTTCCACGGGTGGAAACACCATATATTTT. J is TRBJ1-3 and V is TRBV3-1 (or the pseudogene TRBV3-2); D call uncertain. Germline lookup yields CDR1 LGHDT and CDR2 YNNKEL (reference sequence). V shed 1 base and J shed 3 bases, with 13 bases lying between them. CDR3 length: 16 residues.

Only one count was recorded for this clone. The CDR3 coding sequence is TGTGCCAGCAGCGGAGCAGGGGACTATAACTATGGCTACACCTTC. Translating gives CASSGAGDYNYGYTF. The rearrangement uses TRBV9 and TRBJ1-2, with a tentative D call TRBD1 (6 bases). The CDR3 is made up of 15 amino acids. Trimming removed 3 bases at V and 1 base at J, with 13 bases between. Per germline, CDR1 SGDLS and CDR2 YYNGEE.

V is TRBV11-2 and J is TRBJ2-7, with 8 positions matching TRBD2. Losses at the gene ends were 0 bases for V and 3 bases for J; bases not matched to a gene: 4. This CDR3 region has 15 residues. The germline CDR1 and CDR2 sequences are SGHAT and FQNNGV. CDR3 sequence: CASSLDSGELYEQYF. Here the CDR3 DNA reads TGTGCCAGCAGCTTAGATAGCGGGGAACTCTACGAGCAGTACTTC.

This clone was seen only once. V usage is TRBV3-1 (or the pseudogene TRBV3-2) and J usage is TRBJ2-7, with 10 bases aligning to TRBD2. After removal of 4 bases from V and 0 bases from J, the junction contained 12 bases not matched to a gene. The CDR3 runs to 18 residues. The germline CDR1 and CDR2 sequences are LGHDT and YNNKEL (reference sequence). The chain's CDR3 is CASSPVIAGGISSYEQYF. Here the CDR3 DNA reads TGTGCCAGCAGCCCGGTAATAGCGGGGGGCATTAGCTCCTACGAGCAGTACTTC.

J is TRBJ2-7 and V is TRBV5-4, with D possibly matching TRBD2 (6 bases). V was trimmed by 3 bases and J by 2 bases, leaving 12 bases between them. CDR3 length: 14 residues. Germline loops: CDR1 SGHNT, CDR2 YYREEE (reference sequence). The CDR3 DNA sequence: TGTGCCAGCAGCTCGGGACTCCAACCCTACGAGCAGTACTTC. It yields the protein CASSSGLQPYEQYF.

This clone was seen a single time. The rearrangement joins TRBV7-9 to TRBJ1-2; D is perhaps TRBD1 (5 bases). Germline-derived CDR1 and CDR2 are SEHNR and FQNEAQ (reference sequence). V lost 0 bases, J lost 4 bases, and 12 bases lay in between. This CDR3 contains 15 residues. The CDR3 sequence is CASSLAGAAVYGYTF. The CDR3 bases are TGTGCCAGCAGCTTAGCAGGGGCCGCGGTCTATGGCTACACCTTC.

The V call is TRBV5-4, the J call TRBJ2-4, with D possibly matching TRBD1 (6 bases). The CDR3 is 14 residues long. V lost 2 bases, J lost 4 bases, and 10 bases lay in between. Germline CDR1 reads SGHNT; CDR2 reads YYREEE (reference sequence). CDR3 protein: CASSFGGLKNIQYF. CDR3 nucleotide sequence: TGTGCCAGCAGCTTTGGGGGCCTTAAAAACATTCAGTACTTC.

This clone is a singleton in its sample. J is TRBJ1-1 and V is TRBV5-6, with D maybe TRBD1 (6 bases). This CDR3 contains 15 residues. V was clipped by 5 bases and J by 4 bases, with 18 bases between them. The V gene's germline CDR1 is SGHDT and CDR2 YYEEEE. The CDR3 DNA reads TGTGCCAGCAGATCGGGTGTGGCAGGGGCCACTGAAGCTTTCTTT. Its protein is CASRSGVAGATEAFF.

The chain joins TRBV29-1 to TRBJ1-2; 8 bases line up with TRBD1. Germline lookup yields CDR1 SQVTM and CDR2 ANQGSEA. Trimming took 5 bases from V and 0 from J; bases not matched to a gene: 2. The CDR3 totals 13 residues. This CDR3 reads CSVTGGTNYGYTF. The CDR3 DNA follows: TGCAGCGTTACAGGGGGGACTAACTATGGCTACACCTTC. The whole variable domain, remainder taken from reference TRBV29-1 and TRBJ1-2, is SAVISQKPSRDICQRGTSLTIQCQVDSQVTMMFWYRQQPGQSLTLIATANQGSEATYESGFVIDKFPISRPNLTFSTLTVSNMSPEDSSIYLCSVTGGTNYGYTFGSGTRLTVV.

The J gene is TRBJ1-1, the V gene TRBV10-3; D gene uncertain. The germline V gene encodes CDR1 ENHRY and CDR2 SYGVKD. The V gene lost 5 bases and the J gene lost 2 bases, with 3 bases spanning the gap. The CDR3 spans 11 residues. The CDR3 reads CAISSNTEAFF. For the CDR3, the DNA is TGTGCCATCAGTAGCAACACTGAAGCTTTCTTT.

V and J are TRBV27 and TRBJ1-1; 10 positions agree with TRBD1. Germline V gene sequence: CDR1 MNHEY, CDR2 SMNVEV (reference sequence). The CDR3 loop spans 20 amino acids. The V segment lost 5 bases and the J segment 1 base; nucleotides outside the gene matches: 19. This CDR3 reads CASSPTGGQGRIPRNTEAFF. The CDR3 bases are TGTGCCAGCAGTCCTACCGGGGGACAGGGGCGCATACCTAGGAACACTGAAGCTTTCTTT.

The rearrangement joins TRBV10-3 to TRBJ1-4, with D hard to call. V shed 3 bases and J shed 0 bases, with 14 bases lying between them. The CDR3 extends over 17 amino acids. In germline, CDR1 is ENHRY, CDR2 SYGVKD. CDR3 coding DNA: TGTGCCATCAGTGAAAATCTCGTACAGACAACTAATGAAAAACTGTTTTTT. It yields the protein CAISENLVQTTNEKLFF.

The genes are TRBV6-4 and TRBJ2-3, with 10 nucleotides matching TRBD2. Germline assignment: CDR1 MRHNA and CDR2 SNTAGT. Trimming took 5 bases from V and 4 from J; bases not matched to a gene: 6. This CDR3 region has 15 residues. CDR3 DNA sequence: TGTGCCAGCAGTCCTCTAGCGGGGGTAGCAGATACGCAGTATTTT. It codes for CASSPLAGVADTQYF.